The 30 T cell receptor beta chains given below trace back to one sample, sequenced in a study of blood T cells in healthy people across ages. Combining a sample-barcoded 5' primer with a J-beta primer mix, a second PCR ran for roughly 6 to 12 cycles. One entry per CDR3 protein, called by TCRdb with MiXCR from the 5' RACE reads. Of 600,000 to 850,000 distinct CDR3 sequences in the sample, roughly 41% were seen once. The sequenced sample consisted of blood. These receptor sequences come from a woman in her fifties or sixties in good health.

This clonotype showed up just a few times. The chain recombines TRBV27 with TRBJ1-2; 7 positions match TRBD1. Germline-derived CDR1 and CDR2 are MNHEY and SMNVEV (reference sequence). V shed 5 bases and J 4 bases; nucleotides not matched to a gene: 7. The CDR3 loop spans 14 amino acids. This CDR3 reads CASSPADRLYGYTF. The CDR3 DNA follows: TGTGCCAGCAGTCCGGCGGACAGGCTCTATGGCTACACCTTC.

The chain uses TRBV14 and TRBJ1-1; TRBD1 might be the D (5 bases). Trimming took 3 bases from V and 7 from J, leaving 15 bases between them. The CDR3 spans 14 residues. Germline CDR1 SGHDN, CDR2 FVKESK. Written as DNA, the CDR3 is TGTGCCAGCAGCCACCCTGACAGACCATATGAAGCTTTCTTT. Residues: CASSHPDRPYEAFF. The variable domain in full, with the rest retrieved from reference TRBV14 and TRBJ1-1, is EAGVTQFPSHSVIEKGQTVTLRCDPISGHDNLYWYRRVMGKEIKFLLHFVKESKQDESGMPNNRFLAERTGGTYSTLKVQPAELEDSGVYFCASSHPDRPYEAFFGQGTRLTVV.

The chain joins TRBV20-1 to TRBJ2-1, with 13 positions matching TRBD2. The better agreement between TRBJ2-7 and the DNA end casts doubt on the J call. The CDR3 is made up of 17 amino acids. CDR1 and CDR2 from the germline V gene are DFQATT and SNEGSKA (reference sequence). The CDR3 here is CSATGLAGSSSYNEQYF. The CDR3 DNA follows: TGCAGTGCTACGGGACTAGCGGGGTCAAGCTCCTACAATGAGCAGTACTTC.

This clonotype was recorded once. The CDR3 loop is CASSSTGSGEQYF. CDR3 coding DNA: TGTGCCAGCAGCTCGACAGGGTCCGGCGAGCAGTACTTC. This chain joins TRBV7-8 and TRBJ2-7; TRBD1 aligns across 7 bases. Germline assignment: CDR1 SGHVS and CDR2 FQNEAQ. This CDR3 is built from 13 residues. The J segment lost 6 bases and the V segment lost 4 bases, leaving 6 bases of the junction unmatched. The variable domain in full, completed from reference TRBV7-8 and TRBJ2-7, reads GAGVSQSPRYKVAKRGQDVALRCDPISGHVSLFWYQQALGQGPEFLTYFQNEAQLDKSGLPSDRFFAERPEGSVSTLKIQRTQQEDSAVYLCASSSTGSGEQYFGPGTRLTVT.

The chain links TRBV29-1 to TRBJ2-5, with D perhaps TRBD1 (5 bases). Germline V CDR1 and CDR2: SQVTM, ANQGSEA. The CDR3 loop spans 13 amino acids. V was clipped by 3 bases and J by 1 base, with 9 bases between them. CDR3 amino acids: CSVDGQIQETQYF. The CDR3 DNA sequence: TGCAGCGTTGACGGACAAATCCAAGAGACCCAGTACTTC.

V usage is TRBV7-9 and J usage is TRBJ2-3, with 7 bases lining up with TRBD1. This CDR3 is built from 15 residues. The ends lost 2 bases at V and 6 bases at J; junction bases unmatched: 8. Germline assignment: CDR1 SEHNR and CDR2 FQNEAQ (reference sequence). DNA of the CDR3: TGTGCCAGCAGCTTAAGTACAGGGGATGATGATACGCAGTATTTT. It codes for CASSLSTGDDDTQYF.

This clonotype was detected many times. The rearrangement links TRBV29-1 to TRBJ2-3; TRBD1 agrees at 8 bases. Trimming cost V 8 bases and J 1 base; bases outside gene matches: 8. This CDR3 comprises 14 residues. The V gene's germline CDR1 is SQVTM and CDR2 ANQGSEA. The CDR3 sequence is CSISTGEGTDTQYF. The CDR3 DNA is TGCAGCATCTCGACAGGGGAGGGCACAGATACGCAGTATTTT.

V is TRBV20-1 and J is TRBJ2-1, with a possible D match to TRBD2 (6 bases). V lost 6 bases to trimming and J lost 3 bases, with 15 bases between them. The germline CDR1 and CDR2 sequences are DFQATT and SNEGSKA (reference sequence). The CDR3 is 14 residues long. DNA of the CDR3: TGCAGTGCCTCGGGGATAGCGGACTACAATGAGCAGTTCTTC. Its translation is CSASGIADYNEQFF.

This clonotype has more than one count but fewer than ten. The V call is TRBV7-6, the J call TRBJ2-6; a possible D gene is TRBD1 (8 bases). The ends were cut back, 5 bases at V and 0 bases at J, with 26 bases in the middle. Germline V gene lookup returns CDR1 SGHVS and CDR2 FNYEAQ. The CDR3 covers 21 residues. In DNA, the CDR3 is TGTGCCAGCAGCAAGGACAGGGAGGGAAAATTTAAGAGCTCTGGGGCCAACGTCCTGACTTTC. This gives the protein CASSKDREGKFKSSGANVLTF. The variable domain in full, completed from reference TRBV7-6 and TRBJ2-6, reads GAGVSQSPRYKVTKRGQDVALRCDPISGHVSLYWYRQALGQGPEFLTYFNYEAQQDKSGLPNDRFSAERPEGSISTLTIQRTEQRDSAMYRCASSKDREGKFKSSGANVLTFGAGSRLTVL.

The J gene is TRBJ2-5, the V gene TRBV3-1; D unclear. The CDR3 has 13 amino acids. Germline lookup yields CDR1 LGHDT and CDR2 YNNKEL (reference sequence). Trimming pared 1 base from V and 4 bases from J, leaving 7 bases between. The CDR3, as DNA: TGTGCCAGCAGCCAAGTCGACGGAGAGACCCAGTACTTC. As protein: CASSQVDGETQYF.

This chain links TRBV10-1 with TRBJ2-3, with a weak D call TRBD1 (5 bases). V was shortened by 1 base and J by 5 bases, with 13 bases between the two germline ends. Germline-derived CDR1 and CDR2 are WNHNN and SYGVQD (reference sequence). This CDR3 region has 15 residues. The DNA of the CDR3 is TGCGCCAGCAGTGAGTGGGGCGGATCCGAAGATACGCAGTATTTT. It specifies CASSEWGGSEDTQYF.

This chain connects TRBV28 to TRBJ1-2; a possible D gene is TRBD1 (5 bases). Trimming removed 6 bases from V and 11 bases from J, with 19 bases in between. CDR3 length equals 13 residues. Germline assignment: CDR1 MDHEN and CDR2 SYDVKM. The CDR3 DNA reads TGTGCCAGCAGGCCGGACACTAAGGGAGGGTACACCTTC. Translated: CASRPDTKGGYTF.

The chain is built from TRBV3-1 and TRBJ1-1; no clear D gene. This CDR3 is 11 amino acids long. Germline CDR1 is LGHDT and CDR2 is YNNKEL (reference sequence). Trimming removed 4 bases at V and 9 bases at J, with 9 bases between. CDR3 amino acids: CASSPGRKAFF. The CDR3 nucleotides are TGTGCCAGCAGCCCGGGGAGAAAAGCTTTCTTT.

To note about this clonotype: The junction differs from germline at one of its ends, possibly a read error. This chain joins TRBV18 and TRBJ2-1; D unclear. The germline CDR1 and CDR2 sequences are KGHSH and LQKENI. The CDR3 contains 14 residues. The DNA of the CDR3 is TGTACCAGCTCACCACCGAGATCATACAATGAGCAGTTCTTC. It encodes CTSSPPRSYNEQFF.

The gene calls are TRBV12-3 or TRBV12-4 and TRBJ2-7; D is unclear. V was pared by 3 bases and J by 6 bases, with 6 bases between. This CDR3 has 11 amino acids. CDR3 sequence (DNA): TGTGCCAGCAGTTTGAATTTCGAGCAGTACTTC. Translating it yields CASSLNFEQYF.

J is TRBJ2-1 and V is TRBV7-2, with D perhaps matching TRBD2 (6 bases). The V gene lost 2 bases and the J gene lost 0 bases, with 11 bases spanning the gap. The CDR3 is made up of 16 amino acids. Germline-derived CDR1 and CDR2 are SGHTA and FQGNSA. CDR3 region: CASSLNGGSSYNEQFF. The CDR3 coding sequence is TGTGCCAGCAGCTTAAATGGGGGGAGCTCCTACAATGAGCAGTTCTTC.

The chain has TRBV12-3 or TRBV12-4 and TRBJ2-7; the match to TRBD1 covers 7 bases. Trimming took 1 base from V and 3 from J; bases not matched to a gene: 6. The CDR3 length is 15 residues. CDR3 sequence (DNA): TGTGCCAGCAGTTTAGGTGGACAGGACAACTACGAGCAGTACTTC. This translates into CASSLGGQDNYEQYF.

The V and J genes are TRBV7-9 and TRBJ1-2; D is possibly TRBD1 (6 bases). The CDR3 is made up of 13 amino acids. V was shortened by 5 bases and J by 4 bases, with 11 bases between the two germline ends. Germline V gene lookup returns CDR1 SEHNR and CDR2 FQNEAQ (reference sequence). The CDR3 reads CASSDRRAYGYTF. CDR3 sequence (DNA): TGTGCCAGCAGCGACAGGCGGGCCTATGGCTACACCTTC.

The chain joins TRBV2 to TRBJ2-7, with 9 bases identical to TRBD1. CDR1 and CDR2 from the germline V gene are SNHLY and FYNNEI. The CDR3 loop spans 15 amino acids. J was trimmed by 1 base and V by 7 bases; bases with no gene match: 8. CDR3 sequence (DNA): TGTGCCAGCACTCTCTCCGGGACAGGGTCCTACGAGCAGTACTTC. Its translation is CASTLSGTGSYEQYF.

The genes are TRBV2 and TRBJ2-5; 10 nucleotides match TRBD2. V gave up 6 bases and J gave up 2 bases; unmatched junction bases: 9. Germline V CDR1 and CDR2: SNHLY, FYNNEI. The CDR3 length is 16 residues. The CDR3 sequence is CASRGRTSGPQETQYF. For the CDR3, the DNA is TGTGCCAGCAGGGGCCGGACTAGCGGACCTCAAGAGACCCAGTACTTC.

CDR3: CASSQGRGEKNEQYF. CDR3 coding DNA: TGTGCCAGCAGCCAAGGACGGGGTGAGAAAAACGAGCAGTACTTC. This sequence joins TRBV3-1 and TRBJ2-7; TRBD2 is a possible D gene (5 bases). This CDR3 contains 15 residues. Germline V gene lookup returns CDR1 LGHDT and CDR2 YNNKEL (reference sequence). The V end was cut by 1 base, the J end by 5 bases, with 15 bases between.

The V gene is TRBV28, the J gene TRBJ2-7, with a tentative D call TRBD2 (5 bases). In germline, CDR1 is MDHEN, CDR2 SYDVKM. V lost 2 bases and J lost 1, with 12 bases in between. This CDR3 is 15 amino acids long. CDR3 DNA: TGTGCCAGCAGTTTAATCAGCGGCGGATCCTACGAGCAGTACTTC. Protein product: CASSLISGGSYEQYF.

This rearrangement joins TRBV30 to TRBJ2-7; no clear D. Trimming left V 2 bases short and J 3 bases short, with 8 bases between. The CDR3 runs to 12 residues. Germline V lookup: CDR1 GTSNPN, CDR2 SVGIG (reference sequence). The CDR3 region is CAWSLTDYEQYF. In DNA, the CDR3 is TGTGCCTGGAGTCTGACCGACTACGAGCAGTACTTC.

This clonotype was observed a single time. This chain uses TRBV12-5 with TRBJ2-2, with TRBD2 matching over 9 bases. Looked up from germline, CDR1 is LGHNT and CDR2 is FRNRAP. The V gene end was trimmed by 6 bases and the J gene end by 6 bases; junction bases not matched to a gene: 17. The CDR3 consists of 18 residues. The CDR3: CASGVTLGVRGGSGELFF. In DNA form, the CDR3 reads TGTGCTAGTGGCGTCACCTTGGGTGTGCGGGGGGGCTCCGGGGAGCTGTTTTTT.

The chain couples TRBV6-5 to TRBJ2-2; 8 bases agree with TRBD2. The CDR3 spans 16 residues. Trimming cost V 0 bases and J 7 bases; bases outside gene matches: 7. Germline V lookup: CDR1 MNHEY, CDR2 SVGAGI. CDR3 in DNA: TGTGCCAGCAGTTACTCGAATTCGGGGGGGCACGGGGAGCTGTTTTTT. Translation gives CASSYSNSGGHGELFF.

The chain combines TRBV7-6 with TRBJ2-3; 13 bases line up with TRBD2. This CDR3 spans 17 amino acids. Germline V gene sequence: CDR1 SGHVS, CDR2 FNYEAQ. V gave up 2 bases and J gave up 2 bases; unmatched junction bases: 4. This CDR3 reads CASSLPTSGRFTDTQYF. Written as DNA, the CDR3 is TGTGCCAGCAGCTTACCGACTAGCGGGAGGTTCACAGATACGCAGTATTTT.

V is TRBV20-1 and J is TRBJ2-1; D call uncertain. V lost 6 bases and J 4 bases, leaving 7 bases between the germline ends. Germline V gives CDR1 DFQATT, CDR2 SNEGSKA (reference sequence). The CDR3 totals 11 residues. CDR3 nucleotide sequence: TGCAGTGCCCACATGTACAATGAGCAGTTCTTC. Translation gives CSAHMYNEQFF.

The chain combines TRBV7-9 with TRBJ2-3, with unresolved D. The CDR3 sequence is 15 residues long. V gave up 5 bases and J gave up 1 base, with 13 bases separating them. Germline V gene sequence: CDR1 SEHNR, CDR2 FQNEAQ (reference sequence). The CDR3 here is CASSPLLPGTDTQYF. The CDR3 DNA reads TGTGCCAGCAGCCCACTCCTCCCGGGCACAGATACGCAGTATTTT. Based on the CDR3 plus reference TRBV7-9 and TRBJ2-3, the full variable domain is DTGVSQNPRHKITKRGQNVTFRCDPISEHNRLYWYRQTLGQGPEFLTYFQNEAQLEKSRLLSDRFSAERPKGSFSTLEIQRTEQGDSAMYLCASSPLLPGTDTQYFGPGTRLTVL.

This clonotype showed up just a few times. This chain links TRBV7-2 with TRBJ1-2, with D possibly matching TRBD1 (6 bases). Germline V gene data show CDR1 as SGHTA and CDR2 as FQGNSA. CDR3 length equals 14 residues. Trimming left V 3 bases short and J 4 bases short, with 12 bases between. The CDR3 sequence is CASSLWGAVYGYTF. The DNA for the CDR3 is TGTGCCAGCAGCTTGTGGGGGGCGGTCTATGGCTACACCTTC.

The table lists this clonotype with a few counts. The rearrangement links TRBV28 to TRBJ1-1; no definite D call. The V end lost 5 bases, the J end lost 12 bases, and 19 bases lay between the germline ends. Germline lookup yields CDR1 MDHEN and CDR2 SYDVKM. This CDR3 comprises 13 residues. CDR3 coding DNA: TGTGCCAGCAGTGTGACCCCGCGGGGTATGACTTTCTTT. Its translation is CASSVTPRGMTFF.